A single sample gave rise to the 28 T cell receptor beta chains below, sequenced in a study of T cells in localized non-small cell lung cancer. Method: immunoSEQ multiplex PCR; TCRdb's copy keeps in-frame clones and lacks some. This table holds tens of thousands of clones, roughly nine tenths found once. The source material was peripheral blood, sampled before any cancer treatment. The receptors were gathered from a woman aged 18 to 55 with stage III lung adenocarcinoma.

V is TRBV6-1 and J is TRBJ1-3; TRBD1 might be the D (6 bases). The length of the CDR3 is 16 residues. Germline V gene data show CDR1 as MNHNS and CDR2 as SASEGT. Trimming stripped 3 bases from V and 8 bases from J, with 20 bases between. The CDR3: CASSDPPRGEVDTIYF. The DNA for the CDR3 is TGTGCCAGCAGTGACCCCCCCAGGGGAGAAGTGGACACCATATATTTT.

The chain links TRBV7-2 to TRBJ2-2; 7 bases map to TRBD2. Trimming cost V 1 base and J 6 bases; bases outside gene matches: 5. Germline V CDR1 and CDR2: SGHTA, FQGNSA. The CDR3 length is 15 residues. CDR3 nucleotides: TGTGCCAGCAGCTTAGGGACTAGGAGGTCCGGGGAGCTGTTTTTT. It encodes CASSLGTRRSGELFF. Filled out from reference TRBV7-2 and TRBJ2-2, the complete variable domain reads GAGVSQSPSNKVTEKGKDVELRCDPISGHTALYWYRQSLGQGLEFLIYFQGNSAPDKSGLPSDRFSAERTGGSVSTLTIQRTQQEDSAVYLCASSLGTRRSGELFFGEGSRLTVL.

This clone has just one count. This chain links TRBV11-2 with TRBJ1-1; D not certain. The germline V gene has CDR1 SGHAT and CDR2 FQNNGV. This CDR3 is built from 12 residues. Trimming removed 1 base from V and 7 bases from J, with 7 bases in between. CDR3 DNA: TGTGCCAGCAGCTTAGTCGGCGGTGAAGCTTTCTTT. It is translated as CASSLVGGEAFF.

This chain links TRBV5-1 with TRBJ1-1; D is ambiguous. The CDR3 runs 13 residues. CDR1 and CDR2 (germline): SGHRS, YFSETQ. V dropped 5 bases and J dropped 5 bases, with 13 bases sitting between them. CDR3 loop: CASRFLGGTEAFF. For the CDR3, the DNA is TGCGCCAGCAGGTTTTTAGGTGGGACTGAAGCTTTCTTT.

The CDR3 reads CASSSGQGFTDTQYF. CDR3 DNA sequence: TGTGCCAGCAGTTCCGGACAGGGCTTCACAGATACGCAGTATTTT. V is TRBV27 and J is TRBJ2-3, with 8 bases lining up with TRBD1. Germline values: CDR1 MNHEY, CDR2 SMNVEV (reference sequence). The CDR3 contains 15 residues. With V trimmed by 4 bases and J by 2 bases, 5 bases remained unmatched.

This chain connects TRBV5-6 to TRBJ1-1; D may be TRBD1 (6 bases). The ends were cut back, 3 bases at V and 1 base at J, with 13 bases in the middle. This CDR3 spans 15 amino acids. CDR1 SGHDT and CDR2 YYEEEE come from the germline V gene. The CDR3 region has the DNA TGTGCCAGCAGCTCCCTGGACAGATCGAACACTGAAGCTTTCTTT. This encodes CASSSLDRSNTEAFF. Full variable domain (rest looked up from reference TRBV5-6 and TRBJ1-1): DAGVTQSPTHLIKTRGQQVTLRCSPKSGHDTVSWYQQALGQGPQFIFQYYEEEERQRGNFPDRFSGHQFPNYSSELNVNALLLGDSALYLCASSSLDRSNTEAFFGQGTRLTVV.

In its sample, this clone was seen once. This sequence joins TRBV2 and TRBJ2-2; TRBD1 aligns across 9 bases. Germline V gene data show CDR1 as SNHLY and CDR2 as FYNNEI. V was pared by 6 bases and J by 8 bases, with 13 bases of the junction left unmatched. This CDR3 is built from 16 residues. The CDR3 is CASSLLGDRVSGELFF. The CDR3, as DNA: TGTGCCAGCAGCCTCTTGGGGGACAGGGTGTCGGGGGAGCTGTTTTTT.

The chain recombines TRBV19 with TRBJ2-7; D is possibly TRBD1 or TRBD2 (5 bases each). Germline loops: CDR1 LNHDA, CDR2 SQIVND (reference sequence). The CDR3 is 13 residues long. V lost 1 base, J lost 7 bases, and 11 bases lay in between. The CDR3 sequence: CASSIAGSGEQYF. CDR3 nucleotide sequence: TGTGCCAGTAGTATAGCAGGGAGCGGTGAGCAGTACTTC.

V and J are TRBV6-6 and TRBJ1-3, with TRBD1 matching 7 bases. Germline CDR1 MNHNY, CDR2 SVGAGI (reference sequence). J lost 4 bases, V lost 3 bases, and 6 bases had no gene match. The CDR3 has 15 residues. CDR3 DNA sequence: TGTGCCAGCAGTTATGGGCAGGGGGGCGGAAACACCATATATTTT. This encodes CASSYGQGGGNTIYF.

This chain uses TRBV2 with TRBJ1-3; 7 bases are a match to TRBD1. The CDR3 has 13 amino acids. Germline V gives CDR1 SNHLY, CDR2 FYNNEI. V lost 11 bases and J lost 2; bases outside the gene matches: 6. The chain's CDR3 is CASVTGPGNTIYF. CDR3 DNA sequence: TGTGCCTCGGTGACAGGGCCTGGAAACACCATATATTTT.

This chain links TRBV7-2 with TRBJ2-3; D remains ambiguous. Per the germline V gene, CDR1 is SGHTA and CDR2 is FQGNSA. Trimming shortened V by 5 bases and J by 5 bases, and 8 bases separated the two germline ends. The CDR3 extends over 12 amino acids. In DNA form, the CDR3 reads TGTGCCAGCAGCCTCTCGAGAGATACGCAGTATTTT. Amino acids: CASSLSRDTQYF. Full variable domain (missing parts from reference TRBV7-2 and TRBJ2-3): GAGVSQSPSNKVTEKGKDVELRCDPISGHTALYWYRQSLGQGLEFLIYFQGNSAPDKSGLPSDRFSAERTGGSVSTLTIQRTQQEDSAVYLCASSLSRDTQYFGPGTRLTVL.

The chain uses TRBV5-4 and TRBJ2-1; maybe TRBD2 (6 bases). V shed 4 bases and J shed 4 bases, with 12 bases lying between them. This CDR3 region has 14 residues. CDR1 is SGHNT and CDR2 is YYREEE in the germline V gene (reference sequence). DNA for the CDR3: TGTGCCAGCAGCGGGGACTCAATTTACAATGAGCAGTTCTTC. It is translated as CASSGDSIYNEQFF.

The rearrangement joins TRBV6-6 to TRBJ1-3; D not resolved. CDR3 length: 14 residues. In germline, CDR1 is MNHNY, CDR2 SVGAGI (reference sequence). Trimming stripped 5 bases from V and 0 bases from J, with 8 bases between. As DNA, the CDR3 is TGTGCCAGCAGTAGCGGGAGCTCTGGAAACACCATATATTTT. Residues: CASSSGSSGNTIYF.

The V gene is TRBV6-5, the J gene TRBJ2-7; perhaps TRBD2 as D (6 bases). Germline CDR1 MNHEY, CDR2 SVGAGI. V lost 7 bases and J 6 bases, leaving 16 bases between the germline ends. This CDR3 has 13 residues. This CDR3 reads CASTSGVSGEQYF. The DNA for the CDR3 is TGTGCCAGCACCTCGGGGGTATCGGGCGAGCAGTACTTC.

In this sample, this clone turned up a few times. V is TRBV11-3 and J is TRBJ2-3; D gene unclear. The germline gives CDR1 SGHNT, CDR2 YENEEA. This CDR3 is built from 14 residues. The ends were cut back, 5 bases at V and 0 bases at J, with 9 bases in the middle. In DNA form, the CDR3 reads TGTGCCAGCAGCGATGGACCTAGCACAGATACGCAGTATTTT. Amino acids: CASSDGPSTDTQYF.

The CDR3 is CASSLEGTSNQPQHF. The CDR3 bases are TGTGCCAGCAGCTTGGAGGGAACGTCCAATCAGCCCCAGCATTTT. This sequence joins TRBV5-8 and TRBJ1-5; the D is unclear. V lost 0 bases and J lost 3, with 10 bases in between. Germline V gene sequence: CDR1 SGHTS, CDR2 YDEGEE. CDR3 length: 15 amino acids. Variable domain in full (rest from reference TRBV5-8 and TRBJ1-5): EAGVTQSPTHLIKTRGQQATLRCSPISGHTSVYWYQQALGLGLQFLLWYDEGEERNRGNFPPRFSGRQFPNYSSELNVNALELEDSALYLCASSLEGTSNQPQHFGDGTRLSIL.

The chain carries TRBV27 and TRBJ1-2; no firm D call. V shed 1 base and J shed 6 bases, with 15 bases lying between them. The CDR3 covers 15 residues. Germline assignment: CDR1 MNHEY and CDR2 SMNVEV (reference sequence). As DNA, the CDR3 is TGTGCCAGCAGTTTATGGCCTATTACAGAGGATGGCTACACCTTC. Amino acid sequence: CASSLWPITEDGYTF.

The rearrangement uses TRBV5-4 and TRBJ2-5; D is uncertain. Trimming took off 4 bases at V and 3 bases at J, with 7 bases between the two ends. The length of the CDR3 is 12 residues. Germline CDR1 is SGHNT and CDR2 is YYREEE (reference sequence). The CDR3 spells CASSHPKETQYF. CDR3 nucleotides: TGTGCCAGCAGCCATCCGAAAGAGACCCAGTACTTC.

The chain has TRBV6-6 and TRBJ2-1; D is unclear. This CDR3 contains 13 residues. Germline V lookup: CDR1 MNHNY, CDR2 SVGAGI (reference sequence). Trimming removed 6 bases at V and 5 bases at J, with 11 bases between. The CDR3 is CASREWTNNEQFF. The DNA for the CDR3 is TGTGCCAGCAGGGAATGGACCAACAATGAGCAGTTCTTC.

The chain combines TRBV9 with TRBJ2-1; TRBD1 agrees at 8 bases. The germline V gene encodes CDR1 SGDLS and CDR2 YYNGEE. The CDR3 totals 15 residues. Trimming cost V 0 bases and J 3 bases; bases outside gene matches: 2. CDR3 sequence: CASSVAGTGYNEQFF. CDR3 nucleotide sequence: TGTGCCAGCAGCGTAGCAGGGACAGGCTACAATGAGCAGTTCTTC.

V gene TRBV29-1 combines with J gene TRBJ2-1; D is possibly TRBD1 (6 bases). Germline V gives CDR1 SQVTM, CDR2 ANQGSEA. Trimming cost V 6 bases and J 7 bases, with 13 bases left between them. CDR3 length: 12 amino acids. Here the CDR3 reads CSVPGVGNEQFF. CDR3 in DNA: TGCAGCGTCCCAGGGGTGGGGAATGAGCAGTTCTTC.

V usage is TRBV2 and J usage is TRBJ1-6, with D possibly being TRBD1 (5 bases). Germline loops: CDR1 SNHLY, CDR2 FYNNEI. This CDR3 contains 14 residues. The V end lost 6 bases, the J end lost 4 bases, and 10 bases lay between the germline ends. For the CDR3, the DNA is TGTGCCAGCAGGCGGGACTTTTATAATTCACCCCTCCACTTT. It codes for CASRRDFYNSPLHF.

The CDR3 loop is CASRSTDTQYF. As DNA, the CDR3 is TGCGCCAGCAGGAGCACAGATACGCAGTATTTT. The chain is built from TRBV5-1 and TRBJ2-3; D unresolved. Germline values: CDR1 SGHRS, CDR2 YFSETQ. There are 11 residues in the CDR3. V shed 5 bases and J shed 0 bases, with 1 base lying between them.

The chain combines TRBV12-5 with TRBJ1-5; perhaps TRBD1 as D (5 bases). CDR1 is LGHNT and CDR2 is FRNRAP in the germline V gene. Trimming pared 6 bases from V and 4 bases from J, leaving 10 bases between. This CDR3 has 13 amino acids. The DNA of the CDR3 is TGTGCTAGTGGCAGGGATTTTAATCAGCCCCAGCATTTT. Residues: CASGRDFNQPQHF.

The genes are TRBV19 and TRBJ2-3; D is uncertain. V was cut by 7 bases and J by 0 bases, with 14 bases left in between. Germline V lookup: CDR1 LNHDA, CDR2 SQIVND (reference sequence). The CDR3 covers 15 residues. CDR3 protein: CASTRSFSSTDTQYF. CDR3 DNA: TGTGCCAGTACCCGGAGTTTTAGTAGCACAGATACGCAGTATTTT.

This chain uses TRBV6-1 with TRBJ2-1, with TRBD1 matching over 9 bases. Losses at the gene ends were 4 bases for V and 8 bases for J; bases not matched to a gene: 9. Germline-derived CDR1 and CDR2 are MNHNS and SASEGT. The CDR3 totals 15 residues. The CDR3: CASSGRQGGADEQFF. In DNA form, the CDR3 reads TGTGCCAGCAGTGGCCGACAGGGGGGCGCGGATGAGCAGTTCTTC.

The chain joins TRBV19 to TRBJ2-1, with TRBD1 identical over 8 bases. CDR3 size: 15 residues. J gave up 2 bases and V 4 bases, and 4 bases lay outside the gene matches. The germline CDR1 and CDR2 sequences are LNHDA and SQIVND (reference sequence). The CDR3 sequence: CASSTPGGAYNEQFF. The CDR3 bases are TGTGCCAGTAGTACCCCAGGGGGCGCCTACAATGAGCAGTTCTTC.

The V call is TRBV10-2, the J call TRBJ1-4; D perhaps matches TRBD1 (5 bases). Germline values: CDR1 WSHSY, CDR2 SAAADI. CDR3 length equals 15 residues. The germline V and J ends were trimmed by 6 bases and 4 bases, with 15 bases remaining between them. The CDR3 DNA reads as TGCGCCAGCAGGGAGACAGCGGAGAGTAATGAAAAACTGTTTTTT. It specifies CASRETAESNEKLFF.